This entry features one T cell receptor (beta chain) sequence. The antigen is undetermined. No patient received treatment before thyroid surgery. TCRdb reprocessed the PCR reads using MiXCR. The data contain approximately 22,000 clones, around 16% of them seen just once; the ten biggest clones take up roughly a tenth. This CDR3 has 13 residues. From germline, CDR1 is SGHRS and CDR2 YFSETQ. The sample belongs to a study of metastatic and nonmetastatic thyroid tumors. Points from the study as a whole: For both blood and tumor, malignant thyroid tumors reportedly showed significantly higher TCR beta diversity than benign nodules did.

Sequencing was carried out using tumor tissue. V gene TRBV5-1 combines with J gene TRBJ1-2, with D possibly matching TRBD1 (5 bases). This clonotype was sampled from a female donor with papillary thyroid cancer or a benign thyroid nodule (not recorded which). Some clones in this sample may be carry-over from other donors' samples. CDR3 DNA: TGCACTAGCAGCTTGGACACGAACTATGGCTACACCTTC. This codes for CTSSLDTNYGYTF.